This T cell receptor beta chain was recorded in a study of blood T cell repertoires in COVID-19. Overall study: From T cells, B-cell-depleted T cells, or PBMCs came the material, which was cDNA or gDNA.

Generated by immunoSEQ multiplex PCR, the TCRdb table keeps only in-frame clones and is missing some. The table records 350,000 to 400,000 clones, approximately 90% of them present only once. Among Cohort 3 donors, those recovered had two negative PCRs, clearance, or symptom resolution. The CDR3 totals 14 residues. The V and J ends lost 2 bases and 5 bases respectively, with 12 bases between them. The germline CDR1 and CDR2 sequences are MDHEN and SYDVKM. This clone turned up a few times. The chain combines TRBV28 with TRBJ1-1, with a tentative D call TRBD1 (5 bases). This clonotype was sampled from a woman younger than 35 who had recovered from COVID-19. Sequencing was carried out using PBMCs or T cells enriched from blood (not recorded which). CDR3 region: CASSLIQGGTEAFF. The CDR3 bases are TGTGCCAGCAGTTTAATTCAGGGAGGGACTGAAGCTTTCTTT.